This entry lists 18 T cell receptor beta chains sequenced from one sample in a study of shared clonotypes between healthy human individuals. CD8 cells classed as naive were CD45RO-negative and positively selected for CCR7, excluding terminally differentiated effector memory CD45RA+ cells. The data were produced by immunoSEQ multiplex PCR, yet TCRdb's version contains in-frame clones alone and is incomplete. The profile covers nearly 2 million clones, with roughly 95% appearing a single time and around 1.2% taken by the ten largest. Sequencing was done on a sample of naive CD8+ T cells sorted from blood. The receptors were gathered from a man aged 18-30 years in good health.

The J gene is TRBJ2-7, the V gene TRBV4-1; either TRBD1 or TRBD2 may supply D (7 bases each). Germline V gives CDR1 MGHRA, CDR2 YSYEKL. This CDR3 is built from 15 residues. V was shortened by 0 bases and J by 2 bases, with 11 bases between the two germline ends. The CDR3 nucleotides are TGCGCCAGCAGCCAAGATCAGGGGGGGGCCTACGAGCAGTACTTC. Protein sequence: CASSQDQGGAYEQYF.

This clone came up once. CDR3 residues: CAISGLNNEQFF. In nucleotides, the CDR3 is TGTGCCATCAGCGGGTTAAACAATGAGCAGTTCTTC. The gene calls are TRBV10-3 and TRBJ2-1; D is ambiguous. Trimming took 6 bases from V and 5 from J, leaving 8 bases between them. The germline gives CDR1 ENHRY, CDR2 SYGVKD. The CDR3 spans 12 residues.

The chain uses TRBV6-6 and TRBJ2-2; D assignment may be TRBD1 or TRBD2 (5 bases each). CDR3 size: 15 residues. Looked up from germline, CDR1 is MNHNY and CDR2 is SVGAGI (reference sequence). The V and J ends lost 5 bases and 2 bases respectively, with 12 bases between them. The CDR3 nucleotides are TGTGCCAGCAGTATCACCGGGGACAACACCGGGGAGCTGTTTTTT. Translated, it gives CASSITGDNTGELFF.

The count of this clone is one. V is TRBV11-1 and J is TRBJ2-2; D unresolved. The germline V gene has CDR1 SGHAT and CDR2 FQDESV (reference sequence). The CDR3 totals 14 residues. V was shortened by 0 bases and J by 5 bases, with 7 bases between the two germline ends. CDR3 sequence (DNA): TGTGCCAGCAGCTTAGCCGATCGGACCGGGGAGCTGTTTTTT. It translates to CASSLADRTGELFF.

The V call is TRBV6-5, the J call TRBJ1-3; D uncertain. V lost 5 bases and J lost 1, with 9 bases in between. This CDR3 is built from 14 residues. The germline V gene has CDR1 MNHEY and CDR2 SVGAGI. CDR3 sequence: CASSPGVSGNTIYF. The CDR3 DNA reads TGTGCCAGCAGTCCCGGGGTGTCTGGAAACACCATATATTTT.

V and J are TRBV28 and TRBJ1-4, with D perhaps matching TRBD1 (5 bases). V gave up 10 bases and J gave up 3 bases, with 18 bases separating them. CDR1 is MDHEN and CDR2 is SYDVKM in the germline V gene. The CDR3 totals 15 residues. Written as DNA, the CDR3 is TGTGCCACCTCCGTTATGACAGAAGCTAATGAAAAACTGTTTTTT. This encodes CATSVMTEANEKLFF.

This clone came up once. The chain combines TRBV27 with TRBJ1-2; D is uncertain. CDR1 MNHEY and CDR2 SMNVEV come from the germline V gene (reference sequence). The CDR3 consists of 14 residues. Trimming cost V 3 bases and J 4 bases, with 12 bases left between them. CDR3 DNA: TGTGCCAGCAGTTTCCAGAGGCATAGCTATGGCTACACCTTC. Amino acids: CASSFQRHSYGYTF.

In this sample, this clone turned up once. The chain carries TRBV5-1 and TRBJ2-2; D uncertain. CDR1 is SGHRS and CDR2 is YFSETQ in the germline V gene. Trimming removed 4 bases at V and 4 bases at J, with 17 bases between. The CDR3 loop spans 16 amino acids. CDR3 residues: CASSPFRGVATGELFF. As DNA, the CDR3 is TGCGCCAGCAGCCCTTTCAGAGGAGTGGCCACCGGGGAGCTGTTTTTT.

The genes are TRBV27 and TRBJ2-7; D is perhaps TRBD2 (5 bases). V was shortened by 6 bases and J by 1 base, with 19 bases between the two germline ends. The CDR3 runs to 16 residues. From germline, CDR1 is MNHEY and CDR2 SMNVEV (reference sequence). The CDR3 sequence is CASSPKGGWPSYEQYF. The CDR3 DNA follows: TGTGCCAGCAGCCCAAAAGGCGGGTGGCCTTCCTACGAGCAGTACTTC.

The gene calls are TRBV7-9 and TRBJ2-5; D is unresolved. The DNA end lines up better with TRBJ2-7; the J call may be wrong. The length of the CDR3 is 14 residues. Per the germline V gene, CDR1 is SEHNR and CDR2 is FQNEAQ (reference sequence). CDR3 protein: CASSHPAATYEQYF. The CDR3 coding sequence is TGTGCCAGCAGCCATCCAGCAGCTACCTACGAGCAGTACTTC.

The V gene is TRBV7-9, the J gene TRBJ2-2, with unresolved D. Trimming pared 1 base from V and 5 bases from J, leaving 11 bases between. CDR3 length equals 15 residues. In germline, CDR1 is SEHNR, CDR2 FQNEAQ (reference sequence). The CDR3 here is CASSLVSLLTGELFF. Here the CDR3 DNA reads TGTGCCAGCAGCTTAGTATCCCTGTTGACCGGGGAGCTGTTTTTT. Supplemented by reference TRBV7-9 and TRBJ2-2, the full variable domain reads DTGVSQNPRHKITKRGQNVTFRCDPISEHNRLYWYRQTLGQGPEFLTYFQNEAQLEKSRLLSDRFSAERPKGSFSTLEIQRTEQGDSAMYLCASSLVSLLTGELFFGEGSRLTVL.

The chain employs TRBV11-2 and TRBJ2-2; D is uncertain. This CDR3 is built from 14 residues. Trimming pared 4 bases from V and 5 bases from J, leaving 11 bases between. CDR1 and CDR2 (germline): SGHAT, FQNNGV. The DNA for the CDR3 is TGTGCCAGCAGCTCCTCCTTAGGAACCGGGGAGCTGTTTTTT. Protein sequence: CASSSSLGTGELFF.

The CDR3 region is CASRQPQHF. CDR3 DNA: TGCGCCAGCCGGCAGCCCCAGCATTTT. J is TRBJ1-5 and V is TRBV5-1; D not resolved. With 7 bases removed from V and 7 bases from J, the gap between germline ends came to 3 bases. Per the germline V gene, CDR1 is SGHRS and CDR2 is YFSETQ. The CDR3 is made up of 9 amino acids. Full variable domain (outside the CDR3, taken from reference TRBV5-1 and TRBJ1-5): KAGVTQTPRYLIKTRGQQVTLSCSPISGHRSVSWYQQTPGQGLQFLFEYFSETQRNKGNFPGRFSGRQFSNSRSEMNVSTLELGDSALYLCASRQPQHFGDGTRLSIL.

This chain links TRBV27 with TRBJ2-1; unclear D gene. V lost 2 bases and J lost 5, with 10 bases in between. Germline V gives CDR1 MNHEY, CDR2 SMNVEV (reference sequence). This CDR3 has 14 residues. The CDR3: CASSLSRKNNEQFF. In nucleotides, the CDR3 is TGTGCCAGCAGTTTAAGTAGGAAGAACAATGAGCAGTTCTTC.

J is TRBJ2-7 and V is TRBV7-9, with TRBD1 matching over 7 bases. This CDR3 spans 14 amino acids. V lost 5 bases and J lost 1; bases outside the gene matches: 5. Germline CDR1 is SEHNR and CDR2 is FQNEAQ (reference sequence). For the CDR3, the DNA is TGTGCCAGCAGCCCCGAGGGGGCGTCCTACGAGCAGTACTTC. Translated, it gives CASSPEGASYEQYF.

The CDR3: CASSSIDRVRQPQHF. The CDR3 nucleotides read TGTGCCAGCAGTTCTATCGACAGGGTCCGTCAGCCCCAGCATTTT. The chain couples TRBV6-5 to TRBJ1-5; 7 positions match TRBD1. Germline-derived CDR1 and CDR2 are MNHEY and SVGAGI. J was trimmed by 6 bases and V by 4 bases; bases with no gene match: 9. CDR3 size: 15 residues.

The V call is TRBV27, the J call TRBJ2-1, with 7 bases matching TRBD2. V lost 1 base, J lost 5 bases, and 5 bases stayed unmatched. The CDR3 sequence is 15 residues long. The germline gives CDR1 MNHEY, CDR2 SMNVEV (reference sequence). The CDR3 nucleotides read TGTGCCAGCAGTTTATTGGCTAGCGGACACAATGAGCAGTTCTTC. Translated: CASSLLASGHNEQFF.

The rearrangement uses TRBV6-5 and TRBJ2-1; TRBD1 agrees at 7 bases. The junction had 7 bases not matched to a gene; V was cut back by 7 bases and J by 4 bases. The germline V gene has CDR1 MNHEY and CDR2 SVGAGI. The CDR3 length is 14 residues. In nucleotides, the CDR3 is TGTGCCAGCACCGGAAGGACAGGATACAATGAGCAGTTCTTC. As protein: CASTGRTGYNEQFF.